This TCR beta chain appears in the sequencing data of a study of T cell repertoires in cytomegalovirus infection (dated by TCRdb to the late 2010s). General notes on the study: Because public TCR beta signatures pointed to carriage of CMV infection together with the matching HLA type, the HLA type of each donor mattered for the analysis.

The sequencer listed for this sample is Illumina HiSeq 1500. The public sequencing data were trimmed at Q25 with fastp and processed into clonotypes with MiXCR by TCRdb, which kept only in-frame beta chains. Here each entry gathers all rows of one CDR3 protein and keeps the most common genes and DNA. Counted in this sample were some 300,000 distinct CDR3 sequences; 15% to 20% of them appeared once. 9.5% to 15% of the sample belongs to the ten largest clones. The germline V end is reduced by 3 bases and the J end by 6 bases; junction bases left unmatched: 8. Counted from cysteine to phenylalanine, this CDR3 has 15 amino acids. The retained sequence is limited to the CDR3, 45 bases, with the frame set at the first base. The germline V gene encodes CDR1 ENHRY and CDR2 SYGVKD. This clonotype was observed at least ten times. The antigen this receptor binds is unknown. Base qualities were left out, and no much larger clone turns up one base away.

Study-wide conclusions, independent of this receptor: In both this cohort and an independent cohort of over 350 donors, the cumulative frequency of public TCR beta family members distinguished carriers of CMV infection plus the relevant HLA type. The ex vivo response was dominated by HLA-C-restricted CMV-specific TCR beta clonotypes, which also provided the single most frequent clonotype in two of eight donors.

The TCR was taken from a human donor in good health (CMV status not recorded). Some clones in this sample may be carry-over from other donors' samples. Material for sequencing was PBMCs. The chain was built from TRBV10-3 and TRBJ1-5, and TRBD1 aligns with 7 junction nucleotides. The CDR3 reads as follows: CAISDRPQGGQPQHF. The DNA sequence follows: TGTGCCATCAGTGATCGACCTCAGGGGGGTCAGCCCCAGCATTTT.